The next 20 T cell receptor beta chains were all read from a single sample in a study of cytomegalovirus exposure and HLA in healthy donors. Generated by immunoSEQ multiplex PCR, the TCRdb table keeps only in-frame clones and is missing some. Of approximately 100,000 clones detected, over 75% appear once; the ten largest clones hold over 6%. The sequencing sample was made of PBMCs. The receptors shown here come from a man in his late teens or twenties in good health and CMV-seropositive.

The V and J genes are TRBV6-5 and TRBJ2-7, with 11 bases that match TRBD2. The CDR3 spans 15 residues. CDR1 is MNHEY and CDR2 is SVGAGI in the germline V gene. The junction had 11 bases not matched to a gene; V was cut back by 7 bases and J by 6 bases. CDR3 residues: CASTQTSGSLGEQYF. The CDR3 nucleotides read TGTGCCAGCACTCAAACTAGCGGGAGTCTGGGCGAGCAGTACTTC.

This clone has just one count. The chain has TRBV7-9 and TRBJ2-3; 9 bases are shared with TRBD2. This CDR3 spans 15 amino acids. V dropped 1 base and J dropped 5; count of bases not matched to a gene: 4. The V gene's germline CDR1 is SEHNR and CDR2 FQNEAQ (reference sequence). The CDR3: CASSLVSGGIDTQYF. The CDR3 DNA sequence: TGTGCCAGCAGCTTAGTGAGCGGGGGGATAGATACGCAGTATTTT.

V usage is TRBV29-1 and J usage is TRBJ1-5; 9 bases map to TRBD1. The CDR3 is 12 amino acids. The V gene end was trimmed by 7 bases and the J gene end by 9 bases; junction bases not matched to a gene: 7. CDR1 SQVTM and CDR2 ANQGSEA come from the germline V gene. As DNA, the CDR3 is TGCAGCGCTACAGGGGGCCTCGGGCCCCAGCATTTT. This sequence encodes CSATGGLGPQHF.

Worth noting for this clone: Mismatch with germline at one junction end may stem from a read error. The chain joins TRBV27 to TRBJ1-1, with no clear D. CDR1 MNHEY and CDR2 SMNVEV come from the germline V gene (reference sequence). CDR3 length: 13 residues. CDR3 region: CASTKNGRAEAFF. The CDR3 nucleotides are TGTGCCAGCACCAAAAACGGGCGGGCTGAGGCTTTCTTT.

This clone appeared a few times. The chain is built from TRBV7-8 and TRBJ1-3, with TRBD1 as a possible D gene (6 bases). Trimming took off 1 base at V and 3 bases at J, with 10 bases between the two ends. This CDR3 comprises 15 residues. Germline V gives CDR1 SGHVS, CDR2 FQNEAQ. CDR3 DNA sequence: TGTGCCAGCAGCTTAGAACAGGGTTTTGGAAACACCATATATTTT. Translating it yields CASSLEQGFGNTIYF.

This chain joins TRBV6-4 and TRBJ2-3, with 8 bases fitting TRBD2. Looked up from germline, CDR1 is MRHNA and CDR2 is SNTAGT. This CDR3 is 15 amino acids long. Trimming at V came to 4 bases and at J to 3 bases, leaving 6 bases not matched to a gene. The DNA of the CDR3 is TGTGCCAGCAGTGGAAGCGGGAGTAGGACAGATACGCAGTATTTT. The encoded protein is CASSGSGSRTDTQYF.

J is TRBJ1-1 and V is TRBV10-3; possibly TRBD1 for D (6 bases). CDR3 length: 15 amino acids. Germline lookup yields CDR1 ENHRY and CDR2 SYGVKD. Trimming cost V 0 bases and J 1 base, with 9 bases left between them. CDR3 bases: TGTGCCATCAGTGAGTCAGCACAGGGGAACACTGAAGCTTTCTTT. This gives the protein CAISESAQGNTEAFF.

This clone was counted a single time. This chain connects TRBV18 to TRBJ1-2; 9 nucleotides align to TRBD1. Germline assignment: CDR1 KGHSH and CDR2 LQKENI. The CDR3 contains 13 residues. After removal of 6 bases from V and 8 bases from J, the junction contained 7 bases not matched to a gene. CDR3 amino acids: CASSRTGEQGYTF. CDR3 bases: TGTGCCAGCTCGCGGACAGGGGAACAAGGCTACACCTTC.

This clone was observed a single time. The rearrangement joins TRBV5-6 to TRBJ2-7; a weak D match, TRBD2 (6 bases). Deletions cut 2 bases from V and 0 bases from J, with 12 bases between. Per germline, CDR1 SGHDT and CDR2 YYEEEE. The CDR3 is 15 residues long. In nucleotides, the CDR3 is TGTGCCAGCAGCTTAGCGGGCCATCCCTCCTACGAGCAGTACTTC. Residues: CASSLAGHPSYEQYF. The entire variable domain, with the rest obtained from reference TRBV5-6 and TRBJ2-7, is as follows: DAGVTQSPTHLIKTRGQQVTLRCSPKSGHDTVSWYQQALGQGPQFIFQYYEEEERQRGNFPDRFSGHQFPNYSSELNVNALLLGDSALYLCASSLAGHPSYEQYFGPGTRLTVT.

V is TRBV2 and J is TRBJ2-1; D remains ambiguous. Germline-derived CDR1 and CDR2 are SNHLY and FYNNEI. V lost 7 bases, J lost 3 bases, and 4 bases lay in between. This CDR3 has 11 amino acids. Here the CDR3 DNA reads TGTGCCAGCACCGGCTACAATGAGCAGTTCTTC. The encoded protein is CASTGYNEQFF.

The chain couples TRBV11-2 to TRBJ2-5, with 10 bases fitting TRBD1. The V segment lost 3 bases and the J segment 3 bases; nucleotides outside the gene matches: 10. From germline, CDR1 is SGHAT and CDR2 FQNNGV. The CDR3 consists of 17 residues. In DNA, the CDR3 is TGTGCCAGCAGCTTCATGTGGTCCGGGACAGGGGAAGAGACCCAGTACTTC. It translates to CASSFMWSGTGEETQYF.

This clone has just a few counts. The chain links TRBV18 to TRBJ1-4; D ambiguous. There are 13 residues in the CDR3. Germline loops: CDR1 KGHSH, CDR2 LQKENI. The V end lost 3 bases, the J end lost 2 bases, and 4 bases lay between the germline ends. CDR3 DNA: TGTGCCAGCTCACCCTCCACTAATGAAAAACTGTTTTTT. Protein: CASSPSTNEKLFF.

This clone was seen more than once but under ten times. This CDR3 reads CASSLELAGGNEQYF. CDR3 sequence (DNA): TGTGCCAGCAGCTTAGAACTAGCGGGGGGGAACGAGCAGTACTTC. This chain joins TRBV7-9 and TRBJ2-7; 13 bases are a match to TRBD2. Germline trimming cut 1 base from V and 5 bases from J; bases unmatched to any gene: 2. This CDR3 has 15 residues. Germline V lookup: CDR1 SEHNR, CDR2 FQNEAQ (reference sequence).

The rearrangement links TRBV7-2 to TRBJ2-2; D possibly corresponds to TRBD1 (5 bases). CDR1 is SGHTA, CDR2 FQGNSA, per germline. The CDR3 has 15 residues. Trimming took 0 bases from V and 7 from J, leaving 12 bases between them. CDR3 sequence: CASSLAQGRIGELFF. The DNA of the CDR3 is TGTGCCAGCAGCTTAGCTCAGGGCCGTATCGGGGAGCTGTTTTTT.

V and J are TRBV4-3 and TRBJ1-5, with D maybe TRBD1 (5 bases). Trimming cost V 2 bases and J 0 bases, with 8 bases left between them. Germline V gene lookup returns CDR1 LGHNA and CDR2 YSLEER. The CDR3 covers 15 residues. The CDR3 loop reads CASSQSGNSNQPQHF. The CDR3 DNA follows: TGCGCCAGCAGCCAATCAGGGAATAGCAATCAGCCCCAGCATTTT.

The J gene is TRBJ2-3, the V gene TRBV11-2, with unresolved D. CDR3 length: 15 amino acids. The V gene lost 1 base and the J gene lost 0 bases, with 8 bases spanning the gap. The germline V gene has CDR1 SGHAT and CDR2 FQNNGV. CDR3 coding DNA: TGTGCCAGCAGCTTAGTGGGCCGAAGCACAGATACGCAGTATTTT. Its translation is CASSLVGRSTDTQYF.

This sequence joins TRBV19 and TRBJ2-7; 7 positions match TRBD1. V trimming: 3 bases; J trimming: 3 bases; junction bases outside the gene matches: 5. This CDR3 contains 14 residues. In germline, CDR1 is LNHDA, CDR2 SQIVND (reference sequence). CDR3 sequence reads: CASSIVTGRYEQYF. CDR3 nucleotide sequence: TGTGCCAGTAGTATCGTGACAGGGCGCTACGAGCAGTACTTC.

The chain links TRBV15 to TRBJ1-4; TRBD1 might be the D (5 bases). Germline assignment: CDR1 LNHNV and CDR2 YYDKDF (reference sequence). V gave up 4 bases and J gave up 7 bases, with 16 bases separating them. The CDR3 length is 15 residues. This CDR3 reads CATSNGEGRFEKLFF. The CDR3 nucleotides are TGTGCCACCAGCAACGGGGAGGGGAGGTTTGAAAAACTGTTTTTT.

The chain combines TRBV27 with TRBJ2-4; 9 nucleotides align to TRBD1. V lost 5 bases to trimming and J lost 6 bases; unmatched junction nucleotides: 20. The length of the CDR3 is 19 residues. The germline CDR1 and CDR2 sequences are MNHEY and SMNVEV (reference sequence). The CDR3 region is CASSPSPTGTGGFGNIQYF. The CDR3 DNA sequence: TGTGCCAGCAGTCCCTCCCCTACCGGCACAGGGGGCTTCGGAAACATTCAGTACTTC.

The CDR3 DNA reads as TGTGCCAGCAGCTTAGCGCTGGCAGGGGGTTTAGTCTACGAGCAGTACTTC. This gives the protein CASSLALAGGLVYEQYF. The rearrangement links TRBV7-8 to TRBJ2-7, with TRBD1 matching over 7 bases. The germline gives CDR1 SGHVS, CDR2 FQNEAQ. The CDR3 runs 17 residues. The ends lost 0 bases at V and 3 bases at J; junction bases unmatched: 11.